Reported below is one TCR beta chain. Profiling relied on immunoSEQ multiplex PCR, and the TCRdb table lists in-frame clones only, not all of them. The table lists roughly 30,000 clones, roughly 81% of them singletons. The entry originates in a study of OX40 agonist ivuxolimab in advanced cancers. Study overall: Hepatocellular carcinoma, melanoma, renal cell or head and neck cancer occurred in dose-escalation patients. Allowance was made for prior anti-PD-1, anti-PD-L1 or anti-CTLA-4 therapy, and about 40% had some.

Germline CDR1 is SGHTA and CDR2 is FQGNSA. V was pared by 5 bases and J by 4 bases, with 12 bases between. This CDR3 has 14 residues. The sample was CD4+ or CD8+ T cells sorted from blood, taken in a trial of the OX40 agonist ivuxolimab. This TCR was recovered from an adult with an advanced solid tumor such as melanoma, head and neck, liver or kidney cancer. The chain joins TRBV7-2 to TRBJ1-3, with a weak D call TRBD1 (5 bases). The CDR3 reads CASSRYGDGNTIYF. The CDR3 bases are TGTGCCAGCAGCCGATACGGGGACGGAAACACCATATATTTT. Complete variable domain (other parts from reference TRBV7-2 and TRBJ1-3): GAGVSQSPSNKVTEKGKDVELRCDPISGHTALYWYRQSLGQGLEFLIYFQGNSAPDKSGLPSDRFSAERTGGSVSTLTIQRTQQEDSAVYLCASSRYGDGNTIYFGEGSWLTVV.